This T cell receptor beta chain was sequenced in a study of T cell clonality in common variable immunodeficiency. General observations from the study: CVID subjects had higher TCRbeta clonality than healthy controls, most marked in about a third. Fewer TCRbeta clones were shared among CVID subjects than controls.

The CDR3 has 15 residues. The germline CDR1 and CDR2 sequences are SGHTA and FQGNSA. V lost 5 bases to trimming and J lost 5 bases; unmatched junction nucleotides: 9. At least ten counts were recorded for this clone. The antigen is unknown. The read finishes 3 residues shy of the CDR3 end, and the germline J gene is used to complete it. TCRdb keeps only in-frame clones here, not all; method: immunoSEQ multiplex PCR. This sample has 50,000 to 65,000 clones, each found more than once. J is TRBJ2-3 and V is TRBV7-2, with 8 bases aligning to TRBD2. The sample comprised peripheral blood mononuclear cells. The receptor comes from a person between 18 and 70 years old in good health. This CDR3 reads CASSPGGGLVDTQYF. The CDR3 bases that were read are TGTGCCAGCAGCCCGGGGGGGGGACTGGTAGATACG.